This section outlines one T cell receptor beta chain sequence together with its context. The data belong to a study of blood T cell repertoires in COVID-19. Study-wide background: Some COVID-19 samples were acute and others convalescent; all came from the United States, Italy and Spain. In each case, the material was cDNA or gDNA derived from T cells, B-cell-depleted T cells, or PBMCs.

Per the original data handling: The authors estimated nucleated cell counts from reference gene primer amplification. The repertoire was sequenced with immunoSEQ multiplex PCR; TCRdb's copy has only in-frame clones and lacks some. V, J and clone size are taken as reported in that table, and D and trimming were inferred from the DNA itself. Of about 87,000 clones listed, around nine tenths are singletons. The CDR3 is made up of 17 amino acids. Germline V gives CDR1 SGHTA, CDR2 FQGNSA. The V end was cut by 4 bases, the J end by 1 base, with 17 bases between. The chain uses TRBV7-2 and TRBJ1-3; a weak D match, TRBD1 (6 bases). The sequencing input was peripheral blood. This sequence originates from a man aged 35 to 55 with acute or convalescent COVID-19. The DNA for the CDR3 is TGTGCCAGCAGCTCCCGGGGGGGCTCCGTTTCTGGAAACACCATATATTTT. This translates into CASSSRGGSVSGNTIYF.